Listed below are T cell receptor beta chains from one sample, sequenced in a study of beta chain features in type 1 diabetes. Method: immunoSEQ multiplex PCR; TCRdb's copy keeps in-frame clones and lacks some. The sample carries hundreds of thousands of clones, roughly 14% recorded once. The sample consisted of naive CD4+ T cells from blood. The receptors derive from a woman aged 40 to 50 in good health. The CDR3 runs from the conserved cysteine through the conserved F or W. Fields, in order: J gene, clone size, V gene, D gene, CDR3 protein, CDR3 DNA. A D gene is named only where the DNA matches it firmly. Clone sizes are given selectively: once, few, many, or a class where the clone is expanded.

j_gene: TRBJ2-2; abundance: NA; v_gene: TRBV6-1; d_gene: TRBD2; CDR3aa: CASSDLAGGNTGELFF; CDR3nt: TGTGCCAGCAGTGATCTAGCGGGGGGGAACACCGGGGAGCTGTTTTTT
j_gene: TRBJ2-3; abundance: few; v_gene: TRBV5-1; d_gene: NA; CDR3aa: CASSLIRTGTDTQYF; CDR3nt: TGCGCCAGCAGCTTGATTCGGACAGGCACAGATACGCAGTATTTT
j_gene: TRBJ1-3; abundance: few; v_gene: TRBV10-3; d_gene: TRBD1; CDR3aa: CATGQGATGNTIYF; CDR3nt: TGTGCCACGGGACAGGGGGCGACTGGAAACACCATATATTTT
j_gene: TRBJ1-1; abundance: NA; v_gene: TRBV5-1; d_gene: TRBD1; CDR3aa: CASSIGDSNTEAFF; CDR3nt: TGCGCCAGCAGCATCGGGGACAGCAACACTGAAGCTTTCTTT
j_gene: TRBJ1-5; abundance: NA; v_gene: TRBV28; d_gene: TRBD1; CDR3aa: CAGNTATGSNQPQHF; CDR3nt: TGTGCCGGAAATACCGCGACAGGGAGCAATCAGCCCCAGCATTTT
j_gene: TRBJ2-1; abundance: many; v_gene: TRBV7-2; d_gene: NA; CDR3aa: CASSTQGYRGMQFF; CDR3nt: TGTGCCAGCAGCACCCAAGGGTATCGGGGGATGCAGTTCTTC
j_gene: TRBJ1-3; abundance: few; v_gene: TRBV29-1; d_gene: NA; CDR3aa: CSVEWGPRNTIYF; CDR3nt: TGCAGCGTTGAGTGGGGGCCCCGAAACACCATATATTTT
j_gene: TRBJ1-4; abundance: NA; v_gene: TRBV9; d_gene: NA; CDR3aa: CASSVAQGRLEKLFF; CDR3nt: TGTGCCAGCAGCGTAGCTCAGGGGCGATTGGAAAAACTGTTTTTT
j_gene: TRBJ2-5; abundance: NA; v_gene: TRBV11-2; d_gene: NA; CDR3aa: CASSGQDGDPRGFETQYF; CDR3nt: TGTGCCAGCAGCGGGCAAGACGGAGATCCAAGGGGGTTTGAGACCCAGTACTTC
j_gene: TRBJ1-2; abundance: few; v_gene: TRBV25-1; d_gene: NA; CDR3aa: CASSAGEGYGYTF; CDR3nt: TGTGCCAGCAGTGCGGGGGAGGGCTATGGCTACACCTTC
j_gene: TRBJ2-5; abundance: NA; v_gene: TRBV7-2; d_gene: TRBD2; CDR3aa: CASSLVPGRGGTETQYF; CDR3nt: TGTGCCAGCAGCTTAGTCCCGGGGCGGGGGGGCACAGAGACCCAGTACTTC
j_gene: TRBJ1-2; abundance: NA; v_gene: TRBV11-3; d_gene: TRBD1; CDR3aa: CASSLVPGDRANYGYTF; CDR3nt: TGTGCCAGCAGCTTAGTTCCTGGGGACAGAGCTAACTATGGCTACACCTTC
j_gene: TRBJ2-7; abundance: few; v_gene: TRBV5-1; d_gene: TRBD2; CDR3aa: CASSSERGPPLEQYF; CDR3nt: TGCGCCAGCAGCTCGGAGCGGGGGCCCCCCCTGGAGCAGTACTTC
j_gene: TRBJ2-1; abundance: NA; v_gene: TRBV27; d_gene: TRBD2; CDR3aa: CASKRGLAGVNARSGEQFF; CDR3nt: TGTGCCAGCAAGCGGGGCCTAGCGGGGGTTAACGCGAGGTCGGGTGAGCAGTTCTTC
j_gene: TRBJ2-3; abundance: NA; v_gene: TRBV7-2; d_gene: TRBD2; CDR3aa: CASSGRGGIWADTQYF; CDR3nt: TGTGCCAGCAGCGGACGCGGGGGGATCTGGGCAGATACGCAGTATTTT
j_gene: TRBJ2-3; abundance: few; v_gene: TRBV5-1; d_gene: TRBD1; CDR3aa: CASSSQKGSTYQGADTQYF; CDR3nt: TGCGCCAGCAGCTCTCAAAAAGGATCTACCTACCAGGGGGCAGATACGCAGTATTTT
j_gene: TRBJ1-6; abundance: NA; v_gene: TRBV5-1; d_gene: NA; CDR3aa: CASRPHRSGAWDSPLHF; CDR3nt: TGCGCCAGCAGGCCCCACCGGAGTGGGGCGTGGGATTCACCCCTCCACTTT
j_gene: TRBJ1-6; abundance: few; v_gene: TRBV7-9; d_gene: TRBD1; CDR3aa: CASSWTGQGNSPLHF; CDR3nt: TGTGCCAGCAGCTGGACCGGACAGGGTAATTCACCCCTCCACTTT
j_gene: TRBJ2-7; abundance: NA; v_gene: TRBV5-5; d_gene: TRBD1; CDR3aa: CASSLVGTGIYEQYF; CDR3nt: TGTGCCAGCAGCTTGGTAGGGACAGGAATCTACGAGCAGTACTTC
j_gene: TRBJ1-1; abundance: few; v_gene: TRBV5-1; d_gene: NA; CDR3aa: CASSQPGGEAFF; CDR3nt: TGCGCCAGCAGCCAGCCGGGGGGTGAAGCTTTCTTT
j_gene: TRBJ2-1; abundance: NA; v_gene: TRBV7-2; d_gene: TRBD1; CDR3aa: CASSLENRGSSYNEQFF; CDR3nt: TGTGCCAGCAGCTTAGAGAACAGGGGGAGCTCCTACAATGAGCAGTTCTTC
j_gene: TRBJ2-7; abundance: NA; v_gene: TRBV2; d_gene: NA; CDR3aa: CASSGGEYEQYF; CDR3nt: TGTGCCAGCAGTGGGGGAGAGTACGAGCAGTACTTC
j_gene: TRBJ2-7; abundance: few; v_gene: TRBV19; d_gene: NA; CDR3aa: CASSTDSFSYEQYF; CDR3nt: TGTGCCAGTAGTACTGACAGTTTCTCCTACGAGCAGTACTTC
j_gene: TRBJ2-3; abundance: NA; v_gene: TRBV2; d_gene: NA; CDR3aa: CASSDWGGADTQYF; CDR3nt: TGTGCCAGCAGTGATTGGGGGGGCGCAGATACGCAGTATTTT